This is a list of T cell receptor beta chains from one sample in a study of blood T cell repertoires in COVID-19. Sequencing was performed with immunoSEQ multiplex PCR; in TCRdb, only in-frame clones are kept and a portion is missing. The top ten hold around 8.1% of the sample, which has about 160,000 clones, around 80% seen once. The sequencing sample was made of peripheral blood. Source of these receptors: a man aged 60 to 75 with acute or convalescent COVID-19. Both conserved end residues are part of each CDR3. The D gene is left open where the match is weak. Not every row has a clone size; where given, it reads once, few, many or a size class.

TRBV9	TRBD1	TRBJ1-2	.	CASSPGQEDSYTF	TGTGCCAGCAGCCCCGGACAGGAGGATAGCTACACCTTC
TRBV7-8	TRBD1	TRBJ1-2	.	CASSQGQGAYYGYTF	TGTGCCAGCAGCCAAGGACAGGGGGCTTACTATGGCTACACCTTC
TRBV3-1/TRBV3-2	TRBD1	TRBJ2-3	.	CASSQTGVETDTQYF	TGTGCCAGCAGCCAGACAGGGGTAGAAACAGATACGCAGTATTTT
TRBV30	TRBD2	TRBJ2-3	.	CAWGLAGGTDTQYF	TGTGCCTGGGGCTTGGCGGGGGGGACAGATACGCAGTATTTT
TRBV9	TRBD1	TRBJ1-6	.	CASSEPTGETDNSPLHF	TGTGCCAGCAGCGAACCTACAGGGGAAACAGACAATTCACCCCTCCACTTT
TRBV19	.	TRBJ2-1	.	CATLVLGGEQFF	TGTGCCACCTTAGTATTGGGAGGTGAGCAGTTCTTC
TRBV19	.	TRBJ1-1	once	CASSITENTEAFF	TGTGCCAGTAGTATCACAGAGAACACTGAAGCTTTCTTT
TRBV30	TRBD2	TRBJ2-1	.	CAWSVLAGAQEQFF	TGTGCCTGGAGTGTATTAGCGGGGGCCCAAGAGCAGTTCTTC
TRBV5-4	.	TRBJ1-2	.	CASSLGGGNYGYTF	TGTGCCAGCAGCTTGGGGGGAGGGAACTATGGCTACACCTTC
TRBV28	.	TRBJ1-2	.	CASSITGGYTF	TGTGCCAGCAGTATAACAGGGGGCTACACCTTC
TRBV19	.	TRBJ2-6	.	CASSIPSGANVLTF	TGTGCCAGTAGTATCCCGAGTGGGGCCAACGTCCTGACTTTC
TRBV19	TRBD1	TRBJ1-2	.	CASLITGGIGYTF	TGTGCCAGTCTCATAACAGGGGGGATCGGCTACACCTTC
TRBV19	.	TRBJ1-6	.	CASSMIVINGHSPLHF	TGTGCCAGTAGTATGATCGTCATCAATGGCCATTCACCCCTCCACTTT
TRBV29-1	.	TRBJ2-6	.	CSVDSRVPGANVLTF	TGCAGCGTTGACTCCAGGGTACCTGGGGCCAACGTCCTGACTTTC
TRBV3-1/TRBV3-2	TRBD2	TRBJ2-2	.	CASSRTSGGAELFF	TGTGCCAGCAGCCGAACAAGCGGGGGTGCGGAGCTGTTTTTT
TRBV5-5	TRBD1	TRBJ1-6	few	CASSLQGQYSPLHF	TGTGCCAGCAGCTTGCAGGGACAGTATTCACCCCTCCACTTT
TRBV4-1	TRBD1	TRBJ2-7	.	CASSQQGAREQYF	TGCGCCAGCAGCCAACAGGGGGCGCGGGAGCAGTACTTC
TRBV5-8	TRBD1	TRBJ2-1	.	CASSLDGQGNYNEQFF	TGTGCCAGCAGCTTGGATGGACAGGGAAATTACAATGAGCAGTTCTTC
TRBV7-3	TRBD2	TRBJ2-2	.	CASSLTGLAGEPTGELFF	TGTGCCAGCAGCTTAACAGGACTAGCGGGGGAGCCCACCGGGGAGCTGTTTTTT